The 17 T cell receptor beta chains listed next were all sequenced from one sample in a study of blood T cell repertoires in COVID-19. Repertoires were generated with immunoSEQ multiplex PCR, while TCRdb's copy carries only in-frame clones and drops some. The repertoire has some 340,000 clones, roughly four fifths of them found once; the top ten carry about 5.4%. Sequences were obtained from PBMCs or T cells enriched from blood (not recorded which). These receptors all stem from a woman aged 45-65 years who had recovered from COVID-19.

This clone was seen more than once but under ten times. CDR3 amino acids: CASSFTSGGGQFF. The CDR3 DNA reads as TGTGCCAGCAGCTTCACTAGCGGGGGGGGTCAGTTCTTC. This chain uses TRBV11-3 with TRBJ2-1; 13 nucleotides align to TRBD2. The CDR3 runs to 13 residues. V was clipped by 3 bases and J by 13 bases; unmatched bases: 3. The germline gives CDR1 SGHNT, CDR2 YENEEA.

The chain carries TRBV4-2 and TRBJ2-7, with 12 bases fitting TRBD1. Unmatched junction bases numbered 8, after V lost 4 bases and J lost 4 bases. CDR1 LGHNA and CDR2 YNFKEQ come from the germline V gene. The CDR3 contains 16 residues. CDR3 sequence reads: CASSRQGQGASYEQYF. As DNA, the CDR3 is TGTGCCAGCAGCCGGCAGGGACAGGGGGCGAGTTACGAGCAGTACTTC.

J is TRBJ1-2 and V is TRBV29-1; 7 positions match TRBD1. The CDR3 has 13 residues. Germline trimming cut 7 bases from V and 0 bases from J; bases unmatched to any gene: 5. Germline V gene lookup returns CDR1 SQVTM and CDR2 ANQGSEA. CDR3 in DNA: TGCAGCGCGGAGGGGGCTCCTAACTATGGCTACACCTTC. It yields the protein CSAEGAPNYGYTF. Supplemented by reference TRBV29-1 and TRBJ1-2, the full variable domain reads SAVISQKPSRDICQRGTSLTIQCQVDSQVTMMFWYRQQPGQSLTLIATANQGSEATYESGFVIDKFPISRPNLTFSTLTVSNMSPEDSSIYLCSAEGAPNYGYTFGSGTRLTVV.

The gene calls are TRBV5-4 and TRBJ2-7; the match to TRBD2 covers 8 bases. Germline V gene sequence: CDR1 SGHNT, CDR2 YYREEE (reference sequence). CDR3 length: 14 amino acids. J gave up 4 bases and V 5 bases, and 8 bases lay outside the gene matches. The CDR3 region has the DNA TGTGCCAGCAGTTCGGGACTAGGCAGTTACGAGCAGTACTTC. Residues: CASSSGLGSYEQYF.

This rearrangement joins TRBV7-2 to TRBJ2-2, with a possible D match to TRBD1 (5 bases). The V and J ends lost 3 bases and 5 bases respectively, with 10 bases between them. Germline V gene data show CDR1 as SGHTA and CDR2 as FQGNSA. This CDR3 contains 14 residues. The chain's CDR3 is CASSLARQTGELFF. CDR3 nucleotides: TGTGCCAGCAGCTTGGCTCGACAGACCGGGGAGCTGTTTTTT.

Turning to this clone: Its ends do not fully match the called genes, so a read error is possible. The chain couples TRBV29-1 to TRBJ1-4, with 7 positions matching TRBD1. The germline gives CDR1 SQVTM, CDR2 ANQGSEA. This CDR3 is built from 13 residues. The CDR3 bases are TGCAGCGTCGAAGGGACAGCTAATGAAAAACTGTTTTTT. It yields the protein CSVEGTANEKLFF.

The chain is built from TRBV5-1 and TRBJ1-1; D is unclear. Germline CDR1 SGHRS, CDR2 YFSETQ. V was pared by 0 bases and J by 6 bases, with 15 bases between. This CDR3 region has 15 residues. CDR3 nucleotide sequence: TGCGCCAGCAGCTTGGCCGGGGTAAGGATCTCTGAAGCTTTCTTT. Amino acids: CASSLAGVRISEAFF.

The genes are TRBV12-3 or TRBV12-4 and TRBJ1-2; D not certain. The CDR3 has 13 amino acids. V dropped 2 bases and J dropped 0 bases, with 4 bases sitting between them. The CDR3 DNA sequence: TGTGCCAGCAGTTTACTTACTAACTATGGCTACACCTTC. It specifies CASSLLTNYGYTF.

The chain links TRBV19 to TRBJ1-1, with D unresolved. From germline, CDR1 is LNHDA and CDR2 SQIVND (reference sequence). V was shortened by 6 bases and J by 0 bases, with 14 bases between the two germline ends. The CDR3 is 15 amino acids. The CDR3 loop is CASSLTSGLNTEAFF. CDR3 in DNA: TGTGCCAGTAGCCTAACAAGCGGGCTGAACACTGAAGCTTTCTTT.

V gene TRBV12-3 or TRBV12-4 combines with J gene TRBJ1-1; the D is unclear. Trimming shortened V by 3 bases and J by 3 bases, and 8 bases separated the two germline ends. The CDR3 covers 13 residues. The CDR3 reads CASSFAGYTEAFF. The DNA for the CDR3 is TGTGCCAGCAGTTTTGCAGGCTACACTGAAGCTTTCTTT.

V is TRBV9 and J is TRBJ2-1, with 9 bases identical to TRBD2. Per the germline V gene, CDR1 is SGDLS and CDR2 is YYNGEE. This CDR3 has 16 amino acids. Germline trimming cut 3 bases from V and 10 bases from J; bases unmatched to any gene: 14. The CDR3 loop reads CASSDLAGASVEEQFF. The CDR3 DNA reads TGTGCCAGCAGCGACTTAGCGGGGGCCTCTGTCGAAGAGCAGTTCTTC.

V is TRBV9 and J is TRBJ2-3; the match to TRBD1 covers 7 bases. The CDR3 contains 17 residues. Germline CDR1 reads SGDLS; CDR2 reads YYNGEE. J was trimmed by 2 bases and V by 0 bases; bases with no gene match: 9. The CDR3 bases are TGTGCCAGCAGCGTAGCCCCCTGGGGACAGCTCACAGATACGCAGTATTTT. The encoded protein is CASSVAPWGQLTDTQYF.

This clone was counted a single time. The V call is TRBV3-1 (or the pseudogene TRBV3-2), the J call TRBJ1-1; maybe TRBD1 (6 bases). Germline V gene data show CDR1 as LGHDT and CDR2 as YNNKEL (reference sequence). This CDR3 region has 15 residues. With 4 bases removed from V and 8 bases from J, the gap between germline ends came to 20 bases. CDR3 protein: CASSLTPSQQGEAFF. The CDR3 DNA reads as TGTGCCAGCAGCCTCACCCCATCTCAACAGGGAGAAGCTTTCTTT.

The chain carries TRBV29-1 and TRBJ2-7; a possible D gene is TRBD2 (6 bases). Trimming cost V 7 bases and J 2 bases, with 12 bases left between them. The CDR3 extends over 12 amino acids. The germline CDR1 and CDR2 sequences are SQVTM and ANQGSEA. The CDR3 bases are TGCAGCGGAAGCCGGGGGACCTACGAGCAGTACTTC. Translation: CSGSRGTYEQYF.

The gene calls are TRBV7-8 and TRBJ2-1, with a weak D call TRBD2 (5 bases). There are 11 residues in the CDR3. The germline CDR1 and CDR2 sequences are SGHVS and FQNEAQ. Deletions cut 5 bases from V and 9 bases from J, with 8 bases between. The CDR3 DNA is TGTGCCAGCAGCCCTGAGGGTGAGCAGTTCTTC. This sequence encodes CASSPEGEQFF.

The chain employs TRBV19 and TRBJ2-1, with 8 bases matching TRBD2. Germline CDR1 and CDR2: LNHDA and SQIVND (reference sequence). J was trimmed by 7 bases and V by 8 bases; bases with no gene match: 13. This CDR3 is 15 amino acids long. The CDR3 DNA sequence: TGTGCCAGTTCATTAGCGGGATTAGTTTGGAATGAGCAGTTCTTC. Its protein product is CASSLAGLVWNEQFF.

CDR3 loop: CASSHNRGVTNYGYTF. The CDR3 nucleotides are TGTGCCAGCAGCCATAATCGGGGGGTGACCAACTATGGCTACACCTTC. V usage is TRBV3-1 (or the pseudogene TRBV3-2) and J usage is TRBJ1-2, with a tentative D call TRBD1 (5 bases). CDR3 length equals 16 residues. V shed 3 bases and J shed 2 bases, with 16 bases lying between them. Germline V gives CDR1 LGHDT, CDR2 YNNKEL (reference sequence).